This passage covers 22 T cell receptor beta chains from one sample sequenced in a study of T cell responses to AZD1222 COVID-19 vaccine. Clones were read by immunoSEQ multiplex PCR, and TCRdb kept only the in-frame ones, dropping some. The sample comprises 150,000 to 200,000 clones, 75% to 90% of which are singletons, and under 3.5% rests with the top ten. The starting material was peripheral blood, obtained on day 0 of MenACWY control vaccination. These receptors were collected from an adult in good health.

CDR3 DNA sequence: TGCGCCAGCAGCCCGGGAACCGGGACAGGGCGAGGGACCCAGTACTTC. Translation: CASSPGTGTGRGTQYF. The gene calls are TRBV5-1 and TRBJ2-5; 9 bases are a match to TRBD1. Germline assignment: CDR1 SGHRS and CDR2 YFSETQ. This CDR3 has 16 amino acids. Germline trimming cut 4 bases from V and 7 bases from J; bases unmatched to any gene: 14.

The rearrangement uses TRBV30 and TRBJ2-7; unclear D gene. The CDR3 is 12 residues long. Germline-derived CDR1 and CDR2 are GTSNPN and SVGIG (reference sequence). The germline V and J ends were trimmed by 0 bases and 2 bases, with 5 bases remaining between them. CDR3 bases: TGTGCCTGGAGTGTAATGGCCTACGAGCAGTACTTC. It translates to CAWSVMAYEQYF.

This chain uses TRBV6-2 or TRBV6-3 with TRBJ2-1, with 13 bases matching TRBD2. The germline V gene encodes CDR1 MNHEY and CDR2 SVGEGT. The ends lost 0 bases at V and 0 bases at J; junction bases unmatched: 8. This CDR3 is 20 amino acids long. The CDR3 region has the DNA TGTGCCAGCAGTTACTCAGGGACTAGCGGGGCTGGCAGCTCCTACAATGAGCAGTTCTTC. It codes for CASSYSGTSGAGSSYNEQFF.

The V and J genes are TRBV5-6 and TRBJ1-6; no definite D call. CDR3 length equals 18 residues. V dropped 3 bases and J dropped 0 bases, with 16 bases sitting between them. Germline CDR1 is SGHDT and CDR2 is YYEEEE. This chain's CDR3 is CASSSPEPGGSYNSPLHF. The CDR3 nucleotides read TGTGCCAGCAGCTCCCCTGAACCCGGAGGCTCCTATAATTCACCCCTCCACTTT.

The chain combines TRBV7-2 with TRBJ1-1; TRBD1 aligns across 7 bases. Germline-derived CDR1 and CDR2 are SGHTA and FQGNSA. The CDR3 totals 16 residues. V lost 5 bases and J lost 0; bases outside the gene matches: 9. This CDR3 reads CASSTVGGNMNTEAFF. In DNA form, the CDR3 reads TGTGCCAGCAGCACCGTAGGGGGCAATATGAACACTGAAGCTTTCTTT.

This sequence joins TRBV21-1 and TRBJ1-1; no DNA check was done on the table's D call, TRBD1. TRBV21-1 constitutes a pseudogene. CDR3 length: 20 residues. In DNA form, the CDR3 reads TGTGCCAGCAGCAAAACGACCCAGCGCGCTCGACAGAGGAAGAACACTGAAGCTTTCTTT. Its protein product is CASSKTTQRARQRKNTEAFF.

This chain connects TRBV6-2 or TRBV6-3 to TRBJ1-1; D possibly corresponds to TRBD1 (5 bases). The CDR3 has 12 amino acids. Deletions cut 2 bases from V and 6 bases from J, with 7 bases between. Germline assignment: CDR1 MNHEY and CDR2 SVGEGT. CDR3 sequence (DNA): TGTGCCAGCAGTTACGTGGGGGCTGAAGCTTTCTTT. It translates to CASSYVGAEAFF.

The chain joins TRBV7-2 to TRBJ1-2; TRBD1 matches at 9 bases. The CDR3 has 14 residues. Germline V CDR1 and CDR2: SGHTA, FQGNSA. The J segment lost 5 bases and the V segment lost 5 bases, leaving 6 bases of the junction unmatched. As DNA, the CDR3 is TGTGCCAGCAGCCCGGGACAGGGACCTTATGGCTACACCTTC. Translating gives CASSPGQGPYGYTF.

The sample holds a few counts of this clone. The V and J genes are TRBV11-2 and TRBJ2-7, with a possible D match to TRBD2 (5 bases). Per the germline V gene, CDR1 is SGHAT and CDR2 is FQNNGV. The CDR3 runs to 14 residues. The V gene lost 5 bases and the J gene lost 4 bases, with 15 bases spanning the gap. Here the CDR3 DNA reads TGTGCCAGCAGCGTAAGGTACGGGGAGTACGAGCAGTACTTC. The encoded protein is CASSVRYGEYEQYF.

V and J are TRBV7-9 and TRBJ2-3; D gene uncertain. The CDR3 spans 15 residues. The V end was cut by 1 base, the J end by 2 bases, with 10 bases between. From germline, CDR1 is SEHNR and CDR2 FQNEAQ (reference sequence). The CDR3 spells CASSLGGYNTDTQYF. The DNA for the CDR3 is TGTGCCAGCAGCTTAGGTGGTTATAACACAGATACGCAGTATTTT.

This chain links TRBV19 with TRBJ1-2, with 9 bases matching TRBD1. The CDR3 totals 15 residues. The V gene's germline CDR1 is LNHDA and CDR2 SQIVND (reference sequence). V gave up 5 bases and J gave up 5 bases; unmatched junction bases: 9. The CDR3 DNA sequence: TGTGCCAGTAGTCCCTGGACAGGGGACCCATATGGCTACACCTTC. It is translated as CASSPWTGDPYGYTF. Filled out from reference TRBV19 and TRBJ1-2, the complete variable domain reads DGGITQSPKYLFRKEGQNVTLSCEQNLNHDAMYWYRQDPGQGLRLIYYSQIVNDFQKGDIAEGYSVSREKKESFPLTVTSAQKNPTAFYLCASSPWTGDPYGYTFGSGTRLTVV.

The chain is built from TRBV28 and TRBJ2-7; D is tentatively TRBD1 or TRBD2 (5 bases each). Germline V gene data show CDR1 as MDHEN and CDR2 as SYDVKM. Trimming cost V 0 bases and J 3 bases, with 18 bases left between them. There are 17 residues in the CDR3. The CDR3 is CASSLWWGRQGDYEQYF. The CDR3 DNA sequence: TGTGCCAGCAGTTTATGGTGGGGACGCCAAGGAGACTACGAGCAGTACTTC. Full variable domain (remainder filled in from reference TRBV28 and TRBJ2-7): DVKVTQSSRYLVKRTGEKVFLECVQDMDHENMFWYRQDPGLGLRLIYFSYDVKMKEKGDIPEGYSVSREKKERFSLILESASTNQTSMYLCASSLWWGRQGDYEQYFGPGTRLTVT.

For the CDR3, the DNA is TGCGCCAGCAGCCAAGATAGGGCTAGCGGGGGGCACACCGGGGAGCTGTTTTTT. Amino acid sequence: CASSQDRASGGHTGELFF. The chain carries TRBV4-3 and TRBJ2-2; 11 bases fit TRBD2. The CDR3 totals 18 residues. The J segment lost 3 bases and the V segment lost 0 bases, leaving 6 bases of the junction unmatched. Germline V gene data show CDR1 as LGHNA and CDR2 as YSLEER.

The rearrangement links TRBV28 to TRBJ1-2, with 8 bases identical to TRBD1. Trimming at V came to 5 bases and at J to 3 bases, leaving 8 bases not matched to a gene. The CDR3 extends over 15 amino acids. Germline CDR1 MDHEN, CDR2 SYDVKM. CDR3 sequence (DNA): TGTGCCAGCAGTCAACCGACAGGGGCTGACTATGGCTACACCTTC. It codes for CASSQPTGADYGYTF.

The V and J genes are TRBV6-4 and TRBJ1-2, with D hard to call. Trimming stripped 4 bases from V and 3 bases from J, with 18 bases between. The CDR3 totals 16 residues. In germline, CDR1 is MRHNA, CDR2 SNTAGT. CDR3 in DNA: TGTGCCAGCAGTGTGTCAGCCAATGATCCGTACTATGGCTACACCTTC. Encoded protein: CASSVSANDPYYGYTF.

The rearrangement joins TRBV3-1 (or the pseudogene TRBV3-2) to TRBJ2-5; TRBD2 agrees at 14 bases. The CDR3 is made up of 16 amino acids. Trimming took 4 bases from V and 5 from J; bases not matched to a gene: 6. Per germline, CDR1 LGHDT and CDR2 YNNKEL (reference sequence). This CDR3 is CASSLGLAGGTETQYF. CDR3 sequence (DNA): TGTGCCAGCAGCCTCGGACTAGCGGGGGGCACGGAGACCCAGTACTTC.

This clone was seen only once. The chain uses TRBV5-1 and TRBJ2-3, with a possible D match to TRBD2 (6 bases). Trimming cost V 0 bases and J 3 bases, with 11 bases left between them. CDR3 size: 15 residues. The V gene's germline CDR1 is SGHRS and CDR2 YFSETQ. DNA of the CDR3: TGCGCCAGCAGCTTGGACGGGAGTTTGACAGATACGCAGTATTTT. As protein: CASSLDGSLTDTQYF.

Here the CDR3 DNA reads TGTGCCAGCAGCGTAGGTGGTAGCGGGGGGGCGAACACCGGGGAGCTGTTTTTT. This codes for CASSVGGSGGANTGELFF. The rearrangement uses TRBV9 and TRBJ2-2; 11 bases match TRBD2. Germline-derived CDR1 and CDR2 are SGDLS and YYNGEE. This CDR3 has 18 residues. With 0 bases clipped from V and 0 bases from J, the junction kept 4 bases outside the gene matches.

The rearrangement joins TRBV7-9 to TRBJ1-4, with D perhaps TRBD1 (5 bases). The V gene lost 5 bases and the J gene lost 8 bases, with 15 bases spanning the gap. From germline, CDR1 is SEHNR and CDR2 FQNEAQ (reference sequence). The CDR3 loop spans 14 amino acids. Here the CDR3 reads CASSAGLGNEKLFF. The CDR3 nucleotides read TGTGCCAGCAGCGCGGGACTCGGTAACGAAAAACTGTTTTTT.

The chain couples TRBV27 to TRBJ1-6, with D tentatively TRBD1 (5 bases). The CDR3 extends over 15 amino acids. In germline, CDR1 is MNHEY, CDR2 SMNVEV (reference sequence). The V end lost 5 bases, the J end lost 7 bases, and 15 bases lay between the germline ends. The CDR3 region has the DNA TGTGCCAGCAGTCAAAATGACAGTGGCAATTCACCCCTCCACTTT. This codes for CASSQNDSGNSPLHF.

The gene calls are TRBV7-2 and TRBJ2-5; tentatively, D is TRBD2 (7 bases). The germline V gene encodes CDR1 SGHTA and CDR2 FQGNSA. The V gene lost 5 bases and the J gene lost 5 bases, with 15 bases spanning the gap. The CDR3 sequence is 14 residues long. In nucleotides, the CDR3 is TGTGCCAGCAGCCTGGCGGGGGCCGGGGAGACCCAGTACTTC. Its translation is CASSLAGAGETQYF.

The chain combines TRBV7-9 with TRBJ2-4; 7 bases align to TRBD2. Germline lookup yields CDR1 SEHNR and CDR2 FQNEAQ (reference sequence). The J segment lost 0 bases and the V segment lost 4 bases, leaving 6 bases of the junction unmatched. This CDR3 is built from 16 residues. The CDR3 DNA is TGTGCCAGCAGCTCCACTAGCGACGGAGCCAAAAACATTCAGTACTTC. Translating gives CASSSTSDGAKNIQYF.